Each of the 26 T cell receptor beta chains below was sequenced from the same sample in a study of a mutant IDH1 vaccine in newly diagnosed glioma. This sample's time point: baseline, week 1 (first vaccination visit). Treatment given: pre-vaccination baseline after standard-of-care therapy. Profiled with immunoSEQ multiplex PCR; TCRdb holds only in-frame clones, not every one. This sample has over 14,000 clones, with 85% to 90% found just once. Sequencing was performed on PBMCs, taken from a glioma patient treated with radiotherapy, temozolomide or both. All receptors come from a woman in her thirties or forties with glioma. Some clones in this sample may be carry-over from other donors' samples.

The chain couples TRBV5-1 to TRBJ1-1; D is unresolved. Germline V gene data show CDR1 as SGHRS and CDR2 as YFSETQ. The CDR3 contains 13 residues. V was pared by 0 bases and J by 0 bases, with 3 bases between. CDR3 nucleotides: TGCGCCAGCAGCTTGGGCCTGAACACTGAAGCTTTCTTT. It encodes CASSLGLNTEAFF.

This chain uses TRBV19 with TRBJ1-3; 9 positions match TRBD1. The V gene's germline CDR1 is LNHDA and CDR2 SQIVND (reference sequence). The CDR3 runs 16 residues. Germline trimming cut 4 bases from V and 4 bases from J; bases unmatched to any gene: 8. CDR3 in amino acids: CASSKTGGVRGNTIYF. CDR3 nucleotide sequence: TGTGCCAGTAGTAAGACAGGGGGAGTGAGAGGAAACACCATATATTTT.

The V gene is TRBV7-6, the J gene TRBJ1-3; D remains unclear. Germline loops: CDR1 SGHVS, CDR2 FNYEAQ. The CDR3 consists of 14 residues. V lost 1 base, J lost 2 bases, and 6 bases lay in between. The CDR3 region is CASSLEVTGNTIYF. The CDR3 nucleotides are TGTGCCAGCAGCTTAGAGGTCACTGGAAACACCATATATTTT.

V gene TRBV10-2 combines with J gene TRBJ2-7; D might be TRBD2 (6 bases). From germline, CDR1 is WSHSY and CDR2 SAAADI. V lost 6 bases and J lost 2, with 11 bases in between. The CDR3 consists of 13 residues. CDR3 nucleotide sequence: TGCGCCAGCAGAATTAGCGGACCCTACGAGCAGTACTTC. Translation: CASRISGPYEQYF.

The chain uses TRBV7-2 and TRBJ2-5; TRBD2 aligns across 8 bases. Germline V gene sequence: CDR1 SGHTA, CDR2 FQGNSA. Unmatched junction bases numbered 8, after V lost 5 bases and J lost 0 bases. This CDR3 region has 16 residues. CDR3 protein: CASSLKPSGYQETQYF. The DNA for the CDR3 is TGTGCCAGCAGCCTAAAACCTAGCGGGTACCAAGAGACCCAGTACTTC.

The CDR3 bases are TGTGCCAGCAGCTTGGGGGAAGGAGCTGGCTACACCTTC. It encodes CASSLGEGAGYTF. This sequence joins TRBV7-9 and TRBJ1-2; tentative D call: TRBD1 (5 bases). CDR3 length: 13 residues. V dropped 3 bases and J dropped 7 bases, with 12 bases sitting between them. Germline values: CDR1 SEHNR, CDR2 FQNEAQ (reference sequence).

CDR3 sequence: CASSEEEDTSNQPQHF. CDR3 in DNA: TGTGCCAGCAGTGAAGAGGAGGACACTTCCAATCAGCCCCAGCATTTT. V is TRBV2 and J is TRBJ1-5, with a tentative D call TRBD1 (5 bases). V shed 1 base and J shed 3 bases, with 13 bases lying between them. Germline CDR1 is SNHLY and CDR2 is FYNNEI. The CDR3 is 16 amino acids.

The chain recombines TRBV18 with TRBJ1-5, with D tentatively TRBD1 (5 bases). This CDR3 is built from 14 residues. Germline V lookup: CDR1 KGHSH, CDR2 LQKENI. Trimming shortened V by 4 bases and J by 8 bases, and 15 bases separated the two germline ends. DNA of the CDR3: TGTGCCAGCTCACTACAGGAAGGATCGGAGCCCCAGCATTTT. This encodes CASSLQEGSEPQHF.

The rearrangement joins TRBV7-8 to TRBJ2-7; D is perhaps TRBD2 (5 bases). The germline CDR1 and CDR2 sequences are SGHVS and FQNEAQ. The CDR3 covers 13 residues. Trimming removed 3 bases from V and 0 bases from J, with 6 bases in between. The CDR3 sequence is CASSFRDSYEQYF. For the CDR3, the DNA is TGTGCCAGCAGCTTCCGGGACTCCTACGAGCAGTACTTC.

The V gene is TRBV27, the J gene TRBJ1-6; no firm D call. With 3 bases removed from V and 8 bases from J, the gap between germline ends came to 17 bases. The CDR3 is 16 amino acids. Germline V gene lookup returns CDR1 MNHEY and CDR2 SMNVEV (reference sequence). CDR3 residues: CASSFGGWYMDSPLHF. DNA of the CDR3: TGTGCCAGCAGTTTTGGAGGGTGGTATATGGATTCACCCCTCCACTTT.

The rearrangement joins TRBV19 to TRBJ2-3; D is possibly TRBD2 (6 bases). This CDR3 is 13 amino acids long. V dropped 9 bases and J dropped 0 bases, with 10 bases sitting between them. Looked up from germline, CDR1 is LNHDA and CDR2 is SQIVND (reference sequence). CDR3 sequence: CASGGASTDTQYF. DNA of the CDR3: TGTGCCAGCGGGGGAGCTAGCACAGATACGCAGTATTTT.

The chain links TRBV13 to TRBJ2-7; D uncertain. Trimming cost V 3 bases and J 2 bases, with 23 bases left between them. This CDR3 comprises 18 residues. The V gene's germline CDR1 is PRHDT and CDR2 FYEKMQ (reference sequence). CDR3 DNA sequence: TGTGCCAGCAGCTTCTCCACCCTTACAGAGTCTGCGCCCTACGAGCAGTACTTC. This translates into CASSFSTLTESAPYEQYF.

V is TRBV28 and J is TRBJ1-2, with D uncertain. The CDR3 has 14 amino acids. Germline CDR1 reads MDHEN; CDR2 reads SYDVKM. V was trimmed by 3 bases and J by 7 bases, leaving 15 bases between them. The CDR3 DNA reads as TGTGCCAGCAGTTTGGTTGCGGGTTTAGGTGGCTACACCTTC. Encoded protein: CASSLVAGLGGYTF.

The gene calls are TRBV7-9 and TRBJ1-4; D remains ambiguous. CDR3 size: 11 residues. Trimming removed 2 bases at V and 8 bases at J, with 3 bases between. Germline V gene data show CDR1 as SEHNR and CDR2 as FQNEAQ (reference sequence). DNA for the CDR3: TGTGCCAGCAGCTTAAAGGAAAAACTGTTTTTT. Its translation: CASSLKEKLFF.

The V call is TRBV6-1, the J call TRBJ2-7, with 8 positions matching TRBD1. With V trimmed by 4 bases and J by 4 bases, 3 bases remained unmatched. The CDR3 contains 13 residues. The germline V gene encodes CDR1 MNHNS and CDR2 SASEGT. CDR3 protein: CASSAGGGYEQYF. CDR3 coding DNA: TGTGCCAGCAGTGCAGGGGGCGGATACGAGCAGTACTTC.

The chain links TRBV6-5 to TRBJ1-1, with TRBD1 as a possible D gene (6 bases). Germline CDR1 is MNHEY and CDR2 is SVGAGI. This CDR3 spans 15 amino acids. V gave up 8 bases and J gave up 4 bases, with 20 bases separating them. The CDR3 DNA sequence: TGTGCCAGCGGACCGGACAGAGGGGGGCCCACTGAAGCTTTCTTT. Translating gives CASGPDRGGPTEAFF.

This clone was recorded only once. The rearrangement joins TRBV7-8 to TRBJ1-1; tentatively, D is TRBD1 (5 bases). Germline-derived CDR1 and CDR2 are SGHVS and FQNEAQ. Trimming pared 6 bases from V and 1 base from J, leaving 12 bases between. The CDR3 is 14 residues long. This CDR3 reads CASSTGRPNTEAFF. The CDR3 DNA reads TGTGCCAGCAGTACGGGACGGCCGAACACTGAAGCTTTCTTT.

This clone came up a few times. The CDR3 DNA is TGTGCCAGCAGCAAGGGGGGGAACGAGCAGTACTTC. This translates into CASSKGGNEQYF. The V call is TRBV21-1, the J call TRBJ2-7; TRBD2 is the table's D call and was not checked against the DNA. TRBV21-1 is a pseudogene locus. This CDR3 has 12 residues.

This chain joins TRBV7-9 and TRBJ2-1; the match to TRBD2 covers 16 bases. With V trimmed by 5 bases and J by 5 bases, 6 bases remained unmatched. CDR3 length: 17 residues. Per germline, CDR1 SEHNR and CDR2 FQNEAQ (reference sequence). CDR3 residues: CASSPQGTSGGDNEQFF. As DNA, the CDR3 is TGTGCCAGCAGCCCCCAAGGGACTAGCGGGGGGGACAATGAGCAGTTCTTC.

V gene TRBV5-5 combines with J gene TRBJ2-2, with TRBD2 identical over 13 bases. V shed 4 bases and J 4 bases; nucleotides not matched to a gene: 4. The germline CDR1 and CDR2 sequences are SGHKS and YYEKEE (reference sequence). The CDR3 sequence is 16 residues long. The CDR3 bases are TGTGCCAGCAGCCCTTGGACTAGCGGGAGCACCGGGGAGCTGTTTTTT. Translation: CASSPWTSGSTGELFF.

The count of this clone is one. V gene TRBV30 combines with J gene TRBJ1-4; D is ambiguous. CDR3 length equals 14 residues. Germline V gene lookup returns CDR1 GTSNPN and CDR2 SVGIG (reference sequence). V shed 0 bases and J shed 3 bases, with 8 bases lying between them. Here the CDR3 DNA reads TGTGCCTGGAGTGTACAGATCTCTAATGAAAAACTGTTTTTT. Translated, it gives CAWSVQISNEKLFF. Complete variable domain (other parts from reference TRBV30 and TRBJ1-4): SQTIHQWPATLVQPVGSPLSLECTVEGTSNPNLYWYRQAAGRGLQLLFYSVGIGQISSEVPQNLSASRPQDRQFILSSKKLLLSDSGFYLCAWSVQISNEKLFFGSGTQLSVL.

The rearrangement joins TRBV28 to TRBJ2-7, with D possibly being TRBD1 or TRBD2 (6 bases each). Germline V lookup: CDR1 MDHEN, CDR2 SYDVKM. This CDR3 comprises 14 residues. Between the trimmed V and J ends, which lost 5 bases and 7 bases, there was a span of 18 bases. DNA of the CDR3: TGTGCCAGCAGTCCCCGAGGGGGGTTGGAAGAGCAGTACTTC. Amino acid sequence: CASSPRGGLEEQYF.

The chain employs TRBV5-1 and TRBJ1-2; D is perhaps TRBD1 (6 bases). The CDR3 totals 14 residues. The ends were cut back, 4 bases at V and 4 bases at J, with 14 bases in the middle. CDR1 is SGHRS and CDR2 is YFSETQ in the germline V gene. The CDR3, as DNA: TGCGCCAGCAGCATAACCCTGACAGGCTATGGCTACACCTTC. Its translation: CASSITLTGYGYTF.

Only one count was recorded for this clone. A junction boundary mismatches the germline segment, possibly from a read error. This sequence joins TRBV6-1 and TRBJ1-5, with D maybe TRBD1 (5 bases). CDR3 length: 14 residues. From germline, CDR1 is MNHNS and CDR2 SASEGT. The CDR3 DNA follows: TGTGCCAGCCGTGAAGGTTCAGGGTCGGCGCCCCAGCATTTT. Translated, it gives CASREGSGSAPQHF.

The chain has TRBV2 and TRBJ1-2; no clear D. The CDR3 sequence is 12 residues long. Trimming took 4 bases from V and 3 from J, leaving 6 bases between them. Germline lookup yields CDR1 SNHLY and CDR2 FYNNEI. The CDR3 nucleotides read TGTGCCAGCAGTGCGGCCGACTATGGCTACACCTTC. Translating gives CASSAADYGYTF.

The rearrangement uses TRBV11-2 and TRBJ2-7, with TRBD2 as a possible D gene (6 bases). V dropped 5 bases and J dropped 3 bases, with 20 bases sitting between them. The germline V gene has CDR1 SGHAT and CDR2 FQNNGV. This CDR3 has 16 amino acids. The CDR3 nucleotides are TGTGCCAGCAGCGCCCGGCGGGACGCCGCCCTCTACGAGCAGTACTTC. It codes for CASSARRDAALYEQYF.